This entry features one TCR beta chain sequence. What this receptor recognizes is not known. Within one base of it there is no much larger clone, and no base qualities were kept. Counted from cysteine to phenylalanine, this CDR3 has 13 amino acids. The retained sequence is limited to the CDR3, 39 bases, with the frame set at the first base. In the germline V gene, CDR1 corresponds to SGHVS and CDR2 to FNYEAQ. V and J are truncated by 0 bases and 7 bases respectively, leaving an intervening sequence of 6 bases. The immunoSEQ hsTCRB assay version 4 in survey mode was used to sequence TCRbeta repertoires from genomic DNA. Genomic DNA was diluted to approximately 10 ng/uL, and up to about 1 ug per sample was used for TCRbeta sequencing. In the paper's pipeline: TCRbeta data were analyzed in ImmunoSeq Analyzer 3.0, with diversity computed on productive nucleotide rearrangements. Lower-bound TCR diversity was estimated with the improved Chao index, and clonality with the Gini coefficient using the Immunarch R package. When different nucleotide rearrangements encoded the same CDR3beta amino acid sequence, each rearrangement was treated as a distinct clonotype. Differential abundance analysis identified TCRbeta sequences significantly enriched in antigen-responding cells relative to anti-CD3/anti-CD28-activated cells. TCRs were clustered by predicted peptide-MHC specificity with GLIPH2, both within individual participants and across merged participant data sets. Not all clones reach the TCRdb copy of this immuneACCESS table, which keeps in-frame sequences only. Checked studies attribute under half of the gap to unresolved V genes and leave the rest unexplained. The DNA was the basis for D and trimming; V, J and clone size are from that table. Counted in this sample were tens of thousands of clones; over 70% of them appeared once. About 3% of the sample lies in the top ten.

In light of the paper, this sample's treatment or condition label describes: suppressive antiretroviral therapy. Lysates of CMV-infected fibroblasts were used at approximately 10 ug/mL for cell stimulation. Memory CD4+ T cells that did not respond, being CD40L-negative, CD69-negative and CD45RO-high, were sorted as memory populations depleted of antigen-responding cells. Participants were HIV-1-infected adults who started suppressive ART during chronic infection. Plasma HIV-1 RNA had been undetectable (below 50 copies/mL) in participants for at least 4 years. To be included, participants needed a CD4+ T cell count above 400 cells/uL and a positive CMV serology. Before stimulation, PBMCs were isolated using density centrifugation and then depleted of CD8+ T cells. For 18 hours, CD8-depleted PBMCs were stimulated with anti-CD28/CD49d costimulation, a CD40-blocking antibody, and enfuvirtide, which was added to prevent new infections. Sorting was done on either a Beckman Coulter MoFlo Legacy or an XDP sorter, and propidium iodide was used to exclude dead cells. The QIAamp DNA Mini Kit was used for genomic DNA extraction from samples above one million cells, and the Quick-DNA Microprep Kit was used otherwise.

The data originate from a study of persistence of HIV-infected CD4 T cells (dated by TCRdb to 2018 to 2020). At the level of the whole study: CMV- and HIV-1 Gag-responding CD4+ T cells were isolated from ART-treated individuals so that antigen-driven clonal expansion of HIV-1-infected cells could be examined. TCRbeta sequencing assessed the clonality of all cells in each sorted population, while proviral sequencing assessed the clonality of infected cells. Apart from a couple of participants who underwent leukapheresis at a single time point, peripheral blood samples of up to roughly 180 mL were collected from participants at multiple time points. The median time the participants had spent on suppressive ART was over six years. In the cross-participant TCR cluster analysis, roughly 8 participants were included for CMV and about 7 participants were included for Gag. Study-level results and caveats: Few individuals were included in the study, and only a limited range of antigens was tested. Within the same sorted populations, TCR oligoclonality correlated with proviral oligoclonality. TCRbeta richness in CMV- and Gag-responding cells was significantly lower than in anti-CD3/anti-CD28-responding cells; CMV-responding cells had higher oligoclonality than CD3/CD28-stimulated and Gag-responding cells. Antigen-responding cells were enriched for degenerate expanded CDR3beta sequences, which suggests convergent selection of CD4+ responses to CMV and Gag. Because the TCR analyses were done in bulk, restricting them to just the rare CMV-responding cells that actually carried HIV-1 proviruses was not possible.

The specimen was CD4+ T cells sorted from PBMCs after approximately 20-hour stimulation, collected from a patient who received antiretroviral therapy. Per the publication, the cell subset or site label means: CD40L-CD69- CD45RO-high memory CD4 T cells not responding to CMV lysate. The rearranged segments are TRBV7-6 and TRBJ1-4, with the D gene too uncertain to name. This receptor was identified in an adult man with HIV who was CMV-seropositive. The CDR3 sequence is CASSLAGSEKLFF. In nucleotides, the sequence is TGTGCCAGCAGCTTAGCTGGAAGTGAAAAACTGTTTTTT. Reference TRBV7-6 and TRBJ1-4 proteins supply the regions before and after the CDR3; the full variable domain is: GAGVSQSPRYKVTKRGQDVALRCDPISGHVSLYWYRQALGQGPEFLTYFNYEAQQDKSGLPNDRFSAERPEGSISTLTIQRTEQRDSAMYRCASSLAGSEKLFFGSGTQLSVL.